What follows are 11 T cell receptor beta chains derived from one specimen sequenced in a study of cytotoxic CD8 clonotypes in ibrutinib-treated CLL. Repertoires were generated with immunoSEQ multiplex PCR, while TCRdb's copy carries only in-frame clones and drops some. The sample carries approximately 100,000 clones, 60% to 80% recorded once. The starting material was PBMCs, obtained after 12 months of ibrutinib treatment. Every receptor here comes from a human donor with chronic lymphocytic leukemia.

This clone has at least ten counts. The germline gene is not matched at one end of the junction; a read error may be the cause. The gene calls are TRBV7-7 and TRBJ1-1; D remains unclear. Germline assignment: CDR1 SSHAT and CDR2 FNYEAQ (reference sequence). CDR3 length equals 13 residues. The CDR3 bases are TGTGCTAGCAGCTTAACCCTGAACACTGAAGCTTTCTTT. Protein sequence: CASSLTLNTEAFF. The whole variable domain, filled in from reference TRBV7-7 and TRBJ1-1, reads GAGVSQSPRYKVTKRGQDVTLRCDPISSHATLYWYQQALGQGPEFLTYFNYEAQPDKSGLPSDRFSAERPEGSISTLTIQRTEQRDSAMYRCASSLTLNTEAFFGQGTRLTVV.

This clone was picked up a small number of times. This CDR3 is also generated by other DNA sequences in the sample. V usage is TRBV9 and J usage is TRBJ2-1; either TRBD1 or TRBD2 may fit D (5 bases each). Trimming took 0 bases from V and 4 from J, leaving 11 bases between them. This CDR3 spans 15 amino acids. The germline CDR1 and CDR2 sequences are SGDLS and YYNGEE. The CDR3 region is CASSVVGTGYNEQFF. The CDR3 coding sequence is TGTGCCAGCAGCGTAGTTGGGACGGGGTACAATGAGCAGTTCTTC. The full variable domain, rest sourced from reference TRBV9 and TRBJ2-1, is DSGVTQTPKHLITATGQRVTLRCSPRSGDLSVYWYQQSLDQGLQFLIQYYNGEERAKGNILERFSAQQFPDLHSELNLSSLELGDSALYFCASSVVGTGYNEQFFGPGTRLTVL.

The CDR3 region is CASNRGNTEAFF. The DNA for the CDR3 is TGTGCCAGCAACAGGGGGAACACTGAAGCTTTCTTT. This chain uses TRBV6-6 with TRBJ1-1, with 7 bases fitting TRBD1. CDR1 and CDR2 from the germline V gene are MNHNY and SVGAGI (reference sequence). V dropped 7 bases and J dropped 1; count of bases not matched to a gene: 0. The CDR3 sequence is 12 residues long.

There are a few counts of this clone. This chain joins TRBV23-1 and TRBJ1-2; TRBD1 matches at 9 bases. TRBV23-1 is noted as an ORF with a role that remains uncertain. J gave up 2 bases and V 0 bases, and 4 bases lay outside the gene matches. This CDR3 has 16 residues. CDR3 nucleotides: TGCGCCAGCAGTCAATCAAGGACAGGGGACAACTATGGCTACACCTTC. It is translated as CASSQSRTGDNYGYTF.

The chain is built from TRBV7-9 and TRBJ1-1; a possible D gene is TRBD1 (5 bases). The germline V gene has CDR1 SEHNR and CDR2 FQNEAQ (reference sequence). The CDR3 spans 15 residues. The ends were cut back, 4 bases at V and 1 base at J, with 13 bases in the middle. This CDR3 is CASSSRDSRNTEAFF. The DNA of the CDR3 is TGTGCCAGCAGCTCTCGGGACTCCCGGAACACTGAAGCTTTCTTT.

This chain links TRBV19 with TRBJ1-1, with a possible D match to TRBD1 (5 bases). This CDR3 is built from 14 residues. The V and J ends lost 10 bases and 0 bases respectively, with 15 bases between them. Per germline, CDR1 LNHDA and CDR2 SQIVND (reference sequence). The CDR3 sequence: CATRVPGVNTEAFF. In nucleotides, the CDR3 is TGTGCCACCCGGGTCCCGGGGGTGAACACTGAAGCTTTCTTT.

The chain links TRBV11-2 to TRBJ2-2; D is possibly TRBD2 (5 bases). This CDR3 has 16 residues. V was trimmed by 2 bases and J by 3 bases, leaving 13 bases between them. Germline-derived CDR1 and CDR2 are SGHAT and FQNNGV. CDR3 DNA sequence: TGTGCCAGCAGCTTAACCGGGATCTCGTACACCGGGGAGCTGTTTTTT. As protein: CASSLTGISYTGELFF.

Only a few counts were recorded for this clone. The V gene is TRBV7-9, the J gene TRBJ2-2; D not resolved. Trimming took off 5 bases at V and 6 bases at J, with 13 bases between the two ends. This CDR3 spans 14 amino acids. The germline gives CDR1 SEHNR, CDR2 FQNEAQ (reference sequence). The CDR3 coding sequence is TGTGCCAGCAGCCCCTCCGGGCGAGCCGGGGAGCTGTTTTTT. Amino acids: CASSPSGRAGELFF.

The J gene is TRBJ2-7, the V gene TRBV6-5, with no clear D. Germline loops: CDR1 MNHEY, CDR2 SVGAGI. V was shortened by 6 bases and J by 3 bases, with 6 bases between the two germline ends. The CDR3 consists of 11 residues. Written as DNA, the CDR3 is TGTGCCAGCAGCGGCCTCTACGAGCAGTACTTC. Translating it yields CASSGLYEQYF.

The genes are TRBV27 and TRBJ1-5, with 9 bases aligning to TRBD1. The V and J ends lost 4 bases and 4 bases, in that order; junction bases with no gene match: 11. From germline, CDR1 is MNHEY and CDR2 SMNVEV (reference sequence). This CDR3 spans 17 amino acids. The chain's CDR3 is CASSSKTGGPDNQPQHF. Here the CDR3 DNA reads TGTGCCAGCAGTTCGAAAACAGGGGGCCCGGATAATCAGCCCCAGCATTTT.

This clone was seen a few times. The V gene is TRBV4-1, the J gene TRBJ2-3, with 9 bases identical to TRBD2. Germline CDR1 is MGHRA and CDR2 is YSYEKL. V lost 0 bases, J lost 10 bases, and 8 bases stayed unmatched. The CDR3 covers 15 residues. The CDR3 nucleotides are TGCGCCAGCAGCCAAGAGGCTAGCGGGGTGGCGGCGCAGTATTTT. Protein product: CASSQEASGVAAQYF.